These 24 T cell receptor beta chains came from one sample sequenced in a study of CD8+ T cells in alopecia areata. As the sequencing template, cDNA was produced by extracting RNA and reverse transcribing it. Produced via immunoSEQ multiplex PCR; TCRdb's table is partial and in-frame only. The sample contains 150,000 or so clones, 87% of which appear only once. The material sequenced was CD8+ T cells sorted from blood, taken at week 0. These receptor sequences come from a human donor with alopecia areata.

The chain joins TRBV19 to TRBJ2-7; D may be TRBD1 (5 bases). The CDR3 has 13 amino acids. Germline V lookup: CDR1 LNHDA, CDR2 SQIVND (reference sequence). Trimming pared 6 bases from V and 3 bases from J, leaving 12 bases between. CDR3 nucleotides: TGTGCCAGTAGGAATCAGGGATACTACGAGCAGTACTTC. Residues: CASRNQGYYEQYF.

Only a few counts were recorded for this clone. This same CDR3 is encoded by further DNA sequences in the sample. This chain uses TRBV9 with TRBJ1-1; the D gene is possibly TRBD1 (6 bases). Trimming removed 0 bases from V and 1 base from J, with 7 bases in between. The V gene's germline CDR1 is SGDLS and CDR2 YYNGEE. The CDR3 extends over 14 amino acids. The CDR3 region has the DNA TGTGCCAGCAGCGTAGGGACAGAGAACACTGAAGCTTTCTTT. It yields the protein CASSVGTENTEAFF.

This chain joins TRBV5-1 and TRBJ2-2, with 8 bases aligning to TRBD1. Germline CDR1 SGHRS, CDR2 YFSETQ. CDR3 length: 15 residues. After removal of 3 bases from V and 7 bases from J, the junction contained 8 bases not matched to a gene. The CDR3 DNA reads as TGCGCCAGCAGCTCCGGACAGGGAAAGGACGGGGAGCTGTTTTTT. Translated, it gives CASSSGQGKDGELFF.

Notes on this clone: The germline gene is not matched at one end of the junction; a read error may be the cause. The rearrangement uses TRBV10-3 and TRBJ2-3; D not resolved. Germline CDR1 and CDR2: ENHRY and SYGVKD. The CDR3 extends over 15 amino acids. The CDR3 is CASSPATASTDTQYF. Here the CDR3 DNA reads TGTGCCAGCAGTCCCGCGACGGCGAGCACAGATACGCAGTATTTT.

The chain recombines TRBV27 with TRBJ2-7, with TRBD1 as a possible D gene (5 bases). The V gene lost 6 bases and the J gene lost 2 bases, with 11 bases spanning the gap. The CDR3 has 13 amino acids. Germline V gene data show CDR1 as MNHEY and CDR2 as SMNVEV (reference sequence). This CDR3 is CASRSGAAYEQYF. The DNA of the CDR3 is TGTGCCAGCAGGTCTGGGGCAGCCTACGAGCAGTACTTC.

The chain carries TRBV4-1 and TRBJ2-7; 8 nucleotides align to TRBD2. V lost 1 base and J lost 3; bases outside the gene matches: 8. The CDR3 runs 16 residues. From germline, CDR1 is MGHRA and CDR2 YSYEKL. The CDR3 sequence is CASSQASSGGDYEQYF. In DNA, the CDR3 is TGCGCCAGCAGCCAAGCCTCCAGCGGGGGAGACTACGAGCAGTACTTC.

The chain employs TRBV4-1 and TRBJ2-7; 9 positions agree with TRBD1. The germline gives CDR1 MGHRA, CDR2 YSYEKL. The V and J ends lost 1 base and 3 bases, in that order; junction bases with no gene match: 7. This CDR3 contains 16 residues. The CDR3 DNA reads TGCGCCAGCAGCCAAGGGGCGGGACAGGGTGACTACGAGCAGTACTTC. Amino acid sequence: CASSQGAGQGDYEQYF.

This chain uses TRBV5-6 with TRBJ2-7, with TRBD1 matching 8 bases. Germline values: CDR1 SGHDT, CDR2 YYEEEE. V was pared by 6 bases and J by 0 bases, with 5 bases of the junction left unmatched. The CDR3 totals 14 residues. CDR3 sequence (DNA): TGTGCCAGCACCGCGGACAGGGCCTCCTACGAGCAGTACTTC. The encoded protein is CASTADRASYEQYF.

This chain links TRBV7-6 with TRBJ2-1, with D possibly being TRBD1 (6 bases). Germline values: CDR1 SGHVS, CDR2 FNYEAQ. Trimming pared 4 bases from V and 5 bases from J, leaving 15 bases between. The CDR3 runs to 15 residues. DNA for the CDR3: TGTGCCAGCAGCTCTACAGGGATCCTACACAATGAGCAGTTCTTC. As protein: CASSSTGILHNEQFF.

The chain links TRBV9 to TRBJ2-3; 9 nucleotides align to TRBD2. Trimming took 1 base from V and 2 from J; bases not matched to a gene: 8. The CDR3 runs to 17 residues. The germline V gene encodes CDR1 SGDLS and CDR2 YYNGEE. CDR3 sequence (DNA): TGTGCCAGCAGCGTATCAAGGCTAGCGGGACCCACAGATACGCAGTATTTT. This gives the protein CASSVSRLAGPTDTQYF.

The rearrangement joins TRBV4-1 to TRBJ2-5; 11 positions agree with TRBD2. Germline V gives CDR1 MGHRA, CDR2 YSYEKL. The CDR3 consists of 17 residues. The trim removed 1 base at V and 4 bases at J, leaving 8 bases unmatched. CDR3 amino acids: CASSQVVLAGGGETQYF. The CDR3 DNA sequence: TGCGCCAGCAGCCAAGTGGTGCTAGCGGGAGGAGGAGAGACCCAGTACTTC.

The DNA of the CDR3 is TGCAGCGTTGAGGGACAGGTTAACTATGGCTACACCTTC. Protein: CSVEGQVNYGYTF. The rearrangement links TRBV29-1 to TRBJ1-2; TRBD1 matches at 8 bases. CDR3 length: 13 residues. V dropped 3 bases and J dropped 1; count of bases not matched to a gene: 1. CDR1 SQVTM and CDR2 ANQGSEA come from the germline V gene.

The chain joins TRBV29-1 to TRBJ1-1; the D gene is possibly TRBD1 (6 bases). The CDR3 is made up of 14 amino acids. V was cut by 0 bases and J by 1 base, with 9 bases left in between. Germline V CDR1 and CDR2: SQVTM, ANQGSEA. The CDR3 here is CSVEETGSNTEAFF. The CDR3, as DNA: TGCAGCGTTGAAGAGACAGGCTCGAACACTGAAGCTTTCTTT.

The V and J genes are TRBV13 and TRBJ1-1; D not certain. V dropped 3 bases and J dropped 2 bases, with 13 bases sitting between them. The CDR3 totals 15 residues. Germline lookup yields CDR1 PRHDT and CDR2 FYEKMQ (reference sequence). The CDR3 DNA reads TGTGCCAGCAGCTTTCCACCAGGAACTAACACTGAAGCTTTCTTT. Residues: CASSFPPGTNTEAFF. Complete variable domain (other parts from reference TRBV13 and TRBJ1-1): AAGVIQSPRHLIKEKRETATLKCYPIPRHDTVYWYQQGPGQDPQFLISFYEKMQSDKGSIPDRFSAQQFSDYHSELNMSSLELGDSALYFCASSFPPGTNTEAFFGQGTRLTVV.

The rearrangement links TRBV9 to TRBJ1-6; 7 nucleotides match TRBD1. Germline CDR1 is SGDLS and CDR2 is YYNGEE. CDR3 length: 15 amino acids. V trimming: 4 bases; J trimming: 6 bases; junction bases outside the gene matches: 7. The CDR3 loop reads CASSTAGGSNSPLHF. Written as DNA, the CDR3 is TGTGCCAGCAGCACAGCAGGGGGGAGTAATTCACCCCTCCACTTT. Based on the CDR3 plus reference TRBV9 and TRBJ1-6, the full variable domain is DSGVTQTPKHLITATGQRVTLRCSPRSGDLSVYWYQQSLDQGLQFLIQYYNGEERAKGNILERFSAQQFPDLHSELNLSSLELGDSALYFCASSTAGGSNSPLHFGNGTRLTVT.

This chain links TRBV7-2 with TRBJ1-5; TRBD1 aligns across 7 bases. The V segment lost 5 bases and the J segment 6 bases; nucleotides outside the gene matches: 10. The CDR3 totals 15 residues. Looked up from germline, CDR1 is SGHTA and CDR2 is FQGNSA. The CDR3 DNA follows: TGTGCCAGCAGCAAGCGACAGGGAGGGGGTCAGCCCCAGCATTTT. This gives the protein CASSKRQGGGQPQHF.

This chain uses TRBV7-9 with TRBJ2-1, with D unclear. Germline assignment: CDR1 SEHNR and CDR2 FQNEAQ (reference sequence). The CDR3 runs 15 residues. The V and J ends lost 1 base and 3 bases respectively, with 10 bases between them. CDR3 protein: CASSLGGSVYNEQFF. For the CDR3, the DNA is TGTGCCAGCAGCTTAGGGGGATCTGTCTACAATGAGCAGTTCTTC.

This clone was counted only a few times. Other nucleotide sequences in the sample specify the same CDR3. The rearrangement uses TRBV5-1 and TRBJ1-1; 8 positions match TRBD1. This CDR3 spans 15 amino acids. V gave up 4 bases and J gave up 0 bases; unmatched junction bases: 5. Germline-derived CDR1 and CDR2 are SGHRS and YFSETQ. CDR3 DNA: TGCGCCAGCAGCCTCGACAGGGGCCTGAACACTGAAGCTTTCTTT. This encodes CASSLDRGLNTEAFF.

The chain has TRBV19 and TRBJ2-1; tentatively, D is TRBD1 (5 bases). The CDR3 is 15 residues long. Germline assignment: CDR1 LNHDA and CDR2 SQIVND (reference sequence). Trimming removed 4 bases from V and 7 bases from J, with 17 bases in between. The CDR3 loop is CASSTRQSRTNEQFF. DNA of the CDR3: TGTGCCAGTAGTACTCGACAGTCCCGCACTAATGAGCAGTTCTTC. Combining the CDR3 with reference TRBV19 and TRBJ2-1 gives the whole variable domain DGGITQSPKYLFRKEGQNVTLSCEQNLNHDAMYWYRQDPGQGLRLIYYSQIVNDFQKGDIAEGYSVSREKKESFPLTVTSAQKNPTAFYLCASSTRQSRTNEQFFGPGTRLTVL.

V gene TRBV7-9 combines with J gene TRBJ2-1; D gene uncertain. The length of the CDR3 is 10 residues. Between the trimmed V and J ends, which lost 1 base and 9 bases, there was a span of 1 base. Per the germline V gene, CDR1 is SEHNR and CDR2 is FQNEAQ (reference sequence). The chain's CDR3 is CASSLGEQFF. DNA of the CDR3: TGTGCCAGCAGCTTAGGTGAGCAGTTCTTC.

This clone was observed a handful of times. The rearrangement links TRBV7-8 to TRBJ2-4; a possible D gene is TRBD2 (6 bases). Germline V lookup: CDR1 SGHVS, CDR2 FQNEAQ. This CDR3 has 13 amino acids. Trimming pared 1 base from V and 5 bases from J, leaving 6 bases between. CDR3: CASSLGLENIQYF. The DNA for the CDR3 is TGTGCCAGCAGCTTAGGACTAGAAAACATTCAGTACTTC.

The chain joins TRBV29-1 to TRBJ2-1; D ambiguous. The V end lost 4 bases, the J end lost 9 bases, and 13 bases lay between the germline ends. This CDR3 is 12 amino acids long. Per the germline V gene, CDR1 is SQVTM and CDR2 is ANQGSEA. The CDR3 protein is CSVGLGVGEQFF. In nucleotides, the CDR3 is TGCAGCGTTGGATTAGGCGTTGGTGAGCAGTTCTTC.

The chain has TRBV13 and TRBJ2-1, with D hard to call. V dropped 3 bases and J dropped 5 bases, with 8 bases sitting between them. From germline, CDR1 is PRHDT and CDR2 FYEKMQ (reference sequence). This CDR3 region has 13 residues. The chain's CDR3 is CASSLRQNNEQFF. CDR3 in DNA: TGTGCCAGCAGCTTGAGACAAAACAATGAGCAGTTCTTC.

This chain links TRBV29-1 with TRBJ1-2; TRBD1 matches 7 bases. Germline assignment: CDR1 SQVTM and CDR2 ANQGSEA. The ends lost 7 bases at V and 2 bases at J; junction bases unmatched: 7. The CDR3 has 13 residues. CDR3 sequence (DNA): TGCAGCGCAAGGACAGGCTCGAACTATGGCTACACCTTC. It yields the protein CSARTGSNYGYTF.